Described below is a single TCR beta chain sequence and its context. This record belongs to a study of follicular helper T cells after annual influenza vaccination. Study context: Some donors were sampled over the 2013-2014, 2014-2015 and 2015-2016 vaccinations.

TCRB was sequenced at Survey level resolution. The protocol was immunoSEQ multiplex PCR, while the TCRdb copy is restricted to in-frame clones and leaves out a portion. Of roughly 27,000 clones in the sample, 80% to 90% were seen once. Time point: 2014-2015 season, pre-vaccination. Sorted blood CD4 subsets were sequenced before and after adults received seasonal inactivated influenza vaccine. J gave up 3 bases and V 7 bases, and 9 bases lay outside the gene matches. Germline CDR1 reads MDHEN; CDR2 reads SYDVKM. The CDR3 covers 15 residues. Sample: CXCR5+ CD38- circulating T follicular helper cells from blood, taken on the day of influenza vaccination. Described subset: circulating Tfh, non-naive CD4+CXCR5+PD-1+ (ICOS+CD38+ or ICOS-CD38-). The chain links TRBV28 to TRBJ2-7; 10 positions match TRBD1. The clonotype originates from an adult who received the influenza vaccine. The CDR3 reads CASTKDRGGIYEQYF. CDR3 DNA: TGTGCCAGCACTAAGGACAGGGGGGGAATCTACGAGCAGTACTTC.